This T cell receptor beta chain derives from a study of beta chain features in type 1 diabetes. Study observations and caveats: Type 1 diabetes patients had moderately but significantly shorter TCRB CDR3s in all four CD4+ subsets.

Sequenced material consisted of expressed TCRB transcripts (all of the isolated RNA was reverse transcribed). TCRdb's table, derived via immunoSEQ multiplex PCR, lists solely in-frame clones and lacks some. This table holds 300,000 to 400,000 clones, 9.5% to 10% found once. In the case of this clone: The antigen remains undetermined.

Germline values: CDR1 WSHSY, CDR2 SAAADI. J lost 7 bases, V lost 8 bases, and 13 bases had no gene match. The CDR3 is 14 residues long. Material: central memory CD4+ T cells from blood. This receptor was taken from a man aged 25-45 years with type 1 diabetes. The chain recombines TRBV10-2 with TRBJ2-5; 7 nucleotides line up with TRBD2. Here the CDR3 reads CASRTPGLEGTQYF. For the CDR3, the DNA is TGCGCCAGCCGAACGCCAGGACTAGAGGGGACCCAGTACTTC.